The sequence of this TCR beta chain was determined in a study of T-cell memory formation after mild COVID-19. Looked up from germline, CDR1 is KGHDR and CDR2 is SFDVKD. The CDR3 covers 15 residues. Between the trimmed V and J ends, which lost 3 bases and 2 bases, there was a span of 7 bases. Constant-segment primers served in 5'RACE that generated TCR alpha and TCR beta cDNA libraries bearing sample barcodes and UMIs. TCRdb re-derived calls from the 5' RACE reads in MiXCR, one entry per CDR3 protein. The data show hundreds of thousands of distinct CDR3 sequences, less than 25% seen once. This chain links TRBV24-1 with TRBJ2-6; D unclear. Sequencing was performed on PBMCs or a T cell subset sorted from them (not recorded which). The clonotype comes from an adult woman who had mild COVID-19 (a few samples of this study predate the infection). Cell type and time point are not known. In nucleotides, the CDR3 is TGTGCCACCAGTGATAAGCGTCCTGGGGCCAACGTCCTGACTTTC. This codes for CATSDKRPGANVLTF.